One and the same sample provided the 2 T cell receptor beta chains below, sequenced in a study of CD8 T cells in ankylosing spondylitis. What these receptors recognize is not known. Study findings and constraints: Within ankylosing spondylitis blood, a TCR beta motif made up of eight or nine highly homologous variants appeared to be characteristic.

TCRdb re-called the 5' RACE reads through MiXCR, storing one row per CDR3 protein. The repertoire holds about 800,000 distinct CDR3 sequences, approximately 12% seen once, with 0.51% in the top ten. The sample comprised blood, either unsorted or a sorted T cell fraction (not recorded which). The receptors were sampled from a male donor with ankylosing spondylitis.

This clonotype was counted at least ten times. V usage is TRBV5-1 and J usage is TRBJ2-2; no reliable D call. The germline V and J ends were trimmed by 0 bases and 1 base, with 4 bases remaining between them. This CDR3 is 14 amino acids long. Germline assignment: CDR1 SGHRS and CDR2 YFSETQ. This CDR3 is CASSLEQNTGELFF. Here the CDR3 DNA reads TGCGCCAGCAGCTTGGAACAGAACACCGGGGAGCTGTTTTTT.

V usage is TRBV20-1 and J usage is TRBJ2-3, with TRBD2 matching 7 bases. CDR3 length: 14 residues. Germline assignment: CDR1 DFQATT and CDR2 SNEGSKA (reference sequence). V lost 8 bases to trimming and J lost 6 bases; unmatched junction nucleotides: 14. Written as DNA, the CDR3 is TGCAGTCCTCCTTCGGGGGGTAGCTTGGATACGCAGTATTTT. It specifies CSPPSGGSLDTQYF.